This T cell receptor (beta chain) emerged from a study of blood T cell repertoires in COVID-19. Clones were read by immunoSEQ multiplex PCR, and TCRdb kept only the in-frame ones, dropping some. The data show 240,000 or so clones, around 86% seen once. This CDR3 is 14 amino acids long. Between the trimmed V and J ends, which lost 6 bases and 0 bases, there was a span of 12 bases. CDR1 and CDR2 (germline): SGHNT, YYREEE (reference sequence). The TCR sequence derives from a woman aged 25 to 39 who had recovered from COVID-19. The gene calls are TRBV5-4 and TRBJ1-1; D unresolved. Sequenced sample: peripheral blood. CDR3 nucleotide sequence: TGTGCCAGCACTTCCAGGTACATGAACACTGAAGCTTTCTTT. Residues: CASTSRYMNTEAFF. Combining the CDR3 with reference TRBV5-4 and TRBJ1-1 gives the whole variable domain ETGVTQSPTHLIKTRGQQVTLRCSSQSGHNTVSWYQQALGQGPQFIFQYYREEENGRGNFPPRFSGLQFPNYSSELNVNALELDDSALYLCASTSRYMNTEAFFGQGTRLTVV.